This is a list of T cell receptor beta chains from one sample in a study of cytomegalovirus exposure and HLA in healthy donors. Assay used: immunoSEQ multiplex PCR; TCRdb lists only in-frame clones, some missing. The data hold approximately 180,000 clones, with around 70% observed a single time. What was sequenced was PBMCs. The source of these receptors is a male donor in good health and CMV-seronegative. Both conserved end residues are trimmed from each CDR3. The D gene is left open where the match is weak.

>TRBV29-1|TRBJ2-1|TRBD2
SVAASGSSYNEQF
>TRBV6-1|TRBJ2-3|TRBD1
ASSDRLGDRGADTQY
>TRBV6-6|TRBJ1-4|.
ASSPRGRKLF
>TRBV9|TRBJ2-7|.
ASSATGMGYEQY
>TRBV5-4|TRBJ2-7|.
ASSLPFQGGEQY
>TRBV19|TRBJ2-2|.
ASSRLETTGELF
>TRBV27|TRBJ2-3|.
ASSLNRATQY
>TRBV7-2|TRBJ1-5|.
ASSLYSGQPQH
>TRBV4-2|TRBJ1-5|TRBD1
ASSQHHTTGVGSNQPQH
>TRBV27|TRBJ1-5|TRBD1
ASADRDYNQPQH
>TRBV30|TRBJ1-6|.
AWSVGSSPLH
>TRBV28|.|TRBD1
ASSLRDSSYEQY
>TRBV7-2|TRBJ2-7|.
ASSPLAPGEQY
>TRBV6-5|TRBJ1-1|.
ASSRGSSNTEAF
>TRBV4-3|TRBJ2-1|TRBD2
ASSHGLARDEQF
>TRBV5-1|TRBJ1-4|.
ASNQGTTNEKLF
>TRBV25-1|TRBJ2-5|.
ASSVPPQETQY
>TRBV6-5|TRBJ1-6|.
ASSYAGISPLH
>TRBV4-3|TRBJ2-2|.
ASSQEWATGELF
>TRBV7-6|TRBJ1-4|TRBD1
ASSSGTGEQKLF
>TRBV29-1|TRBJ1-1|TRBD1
SPTGGMNTEAF
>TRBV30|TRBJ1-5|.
AWSVPGVRSNQPQH
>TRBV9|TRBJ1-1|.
ASSGNRDGDMNTEAF
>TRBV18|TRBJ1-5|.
ASSPYREQPQH
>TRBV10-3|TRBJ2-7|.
AINSERSRRGSYEQY
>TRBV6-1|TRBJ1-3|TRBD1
ASSERQGSGNTIY
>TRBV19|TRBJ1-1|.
ASSIEEYTEAF
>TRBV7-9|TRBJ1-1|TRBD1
ASSTRGQRTEAF
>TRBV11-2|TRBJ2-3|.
ASSPTGITDTQY
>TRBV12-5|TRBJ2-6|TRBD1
ASGMGNRGRSGANVLT
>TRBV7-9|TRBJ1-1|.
ASSLYGGASTEAF
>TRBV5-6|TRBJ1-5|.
ASSSTGLNQPQH
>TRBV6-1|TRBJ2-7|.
ASSYESEQY
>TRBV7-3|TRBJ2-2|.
ASSLRGTNTGELF
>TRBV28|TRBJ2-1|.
ASSLFQSGGEQF
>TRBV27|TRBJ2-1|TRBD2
ASSPPAGTSGYGQF